This T cell receptor (beta chain) was documented in a study of beta chain features in type 1 diabetes. Whole-study context: What patients shared with healthy donors was a similar profile of age, gender and cell yields. Sorted cells examined across all samples numbered about 110,000,000.

Blood was collected once per donor into heparin, averaging roughly 0.12 L. Cell sorting via CD45RO/CCR7/CD25/CD127/CD95/CD27 was performed to obtain CD4+ naive, central memory, regulatory and stem cell-like memory cells. Remarks on this clone: The antigen is not known.

Study-level points and caveats: Moderate but significant shortening of TCRB CDR3s was recorded in all four CD4+ subsets from Type 1 diabetes patients.

TCRB transcripts that were expressed got sequenced, as all of the isolated RNA had been reverse transcribed. TCRdb's table, derived via immunoSEQ multiplex PCR, lists solely in-frame clones and lacks some. The table records 330,000 or so clones, around an eighth of them present only once. This receptor was identified in a young woman with type 1 diabetes. Sequencing input: naive CD4+ T cells from blood.

The CDR3 is CASSVDPSGVDGYTF. The DNA of the CDR3 is TGTGCCAGCAGCGTAGACCCCTCGGGGGTGGATGGCTACACCTTC. This chain joins TRBV9 and TRBJ1-2, with D possibly being TRBD1 (5 bases). The CDR3 runs to 15 residues. Trimming cost V 0 bases and J 6 bases, with 15 bases left between them. Germline-derived CDR1 and CDR2 are SGDLS and YYNGEE. Combining the CDR3 with reference TRBV9 and TRBJ1-2 gives the whole variable domain DSGVTQTPKHLITATGQRVTLRCSPRSGDLSVYWYQQSLDQGLQFLIQYYNGEERAKGNILERFSAQQFPDLHSELNLSSLELGDSALYFCASSVDPSGVDGYTFGSGTRLTVV.